Following are 2 T cell receptor beta chains from one sample sequenced in a study of blood T cell repertoires in COVID-19. Clones were read by immunoSEQ multiplex PCR, and TCRdb kept only the in-frame ones, dropping some. Here the sample spans about 190,000 clones, 70% to 90% being singletons. Sequenced material: peripheral blood. The receptors were gathered from a woman in her forties who had recovered from COVID-19.

CDR3 protein: CASSLDYIAYEQYF. CDR3 bases: TGTGCCAGCAGCCTAGACTACATAGCCTACGAGCAGTACTTC. The V gene is TRBV7-8, the J gene TRBJ2-7; D is possibly TRBD2 (5 bases). V lost 5 bases and J 2 bases, leaving 13 bases between the germline ends. CDR1 is SGHVS and CDR2 is FQNEAQ in the germline V gene. This CDR3 comprises 14 residues.

The rearrangement links TRBV15 to TRBJ2-7; the D gene is possibly TRBD1 (6 bases). Trimming cost V 3 bases and J 0 bases, with 9 bases left between them. The V gene's germline CDR1 is LNHNV and CDR2 YYDKDF (reference sequence). This CDR3 has 14 amino acids. In DNA, the CDR3 is TGTGCCACCAGCAGGACAGGAAACTCCTACGAGCAGTACTTC. As protein: CATSRTGNSYEQYF.